This T cell receptor beta chain was identified during a study of shared clonotypes between healthy human individuals. Measured with immunoSEQ multiplex PCR; TCRdb has only the in-frame clones, and not every one. The table includes more than 2 million clones, about 95% detected once. CD45RA+ naive and CD45RA-negative memory subsets were separated from CD4+ cells. The CDR3 is made up of 13 amino acids. Germline V CDR1 and CDR2: MNHEY, SVGAGI. Trimming stripped 6 bases from V and 7 bases from J, with 16 bases between. This receptor was identified in a man aged 18 to 30 in good health. Specimen: naive CD4+ T cells sorted from blood. Subset noted: CD45RA+ positively selected. V and J are TRBV6-5 and TRBJ2-7, with D unclear. The CDR3 bases are TGTGCCAGCAGCCCCGCAGTCCTACGAGAGCAGTACTTC. It codes for CASSPAVLREQYF.